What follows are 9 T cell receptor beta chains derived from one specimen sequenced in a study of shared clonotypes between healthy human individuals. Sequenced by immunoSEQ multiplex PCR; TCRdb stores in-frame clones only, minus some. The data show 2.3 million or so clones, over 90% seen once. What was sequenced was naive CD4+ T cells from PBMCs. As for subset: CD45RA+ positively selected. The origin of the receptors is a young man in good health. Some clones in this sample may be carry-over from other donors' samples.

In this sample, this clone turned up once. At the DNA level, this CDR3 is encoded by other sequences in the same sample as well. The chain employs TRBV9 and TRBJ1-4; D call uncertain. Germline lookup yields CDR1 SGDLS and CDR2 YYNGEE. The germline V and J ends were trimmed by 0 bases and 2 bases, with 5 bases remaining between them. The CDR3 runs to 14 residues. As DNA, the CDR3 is TGTGCCAGCAGCGTAGGTCAGACTAATGAAAAACTGTTTTTT. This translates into CASSVGQTNEKLFF.

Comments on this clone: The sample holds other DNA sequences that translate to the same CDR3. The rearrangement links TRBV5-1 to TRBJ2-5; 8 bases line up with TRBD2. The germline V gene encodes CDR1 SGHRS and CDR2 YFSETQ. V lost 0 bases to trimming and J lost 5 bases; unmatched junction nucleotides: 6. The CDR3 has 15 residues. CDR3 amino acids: CASSLVGTREETQYF. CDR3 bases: TGCGCCAGCAGCTTGGTCGGGACTAGGGAGGAGACCCAGTACTTC.

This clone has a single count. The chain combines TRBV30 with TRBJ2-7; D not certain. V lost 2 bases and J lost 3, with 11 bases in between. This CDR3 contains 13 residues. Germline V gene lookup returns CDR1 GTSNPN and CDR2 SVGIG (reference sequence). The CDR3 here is CAWSSGRVYEQYF. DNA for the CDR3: TGTGCCTGGAGTTCCGGACGGGTCTACGAGCAGTACTTC.

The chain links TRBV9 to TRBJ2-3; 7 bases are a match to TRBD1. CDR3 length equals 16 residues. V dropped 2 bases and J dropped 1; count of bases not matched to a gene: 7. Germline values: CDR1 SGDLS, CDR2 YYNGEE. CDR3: CASSVTTGAGTDTQYF. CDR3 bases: TGTGCCAGCAGCGTTACCACAGGGGCTGGCACAGATACGCAGTATTTT.

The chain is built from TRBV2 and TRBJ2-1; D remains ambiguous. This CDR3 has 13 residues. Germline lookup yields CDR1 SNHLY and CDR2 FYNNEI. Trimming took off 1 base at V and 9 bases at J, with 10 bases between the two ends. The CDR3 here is CASSEGTDAEQFF. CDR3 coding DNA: TGTGCCAGCAGTGAAGGCACCGACGCTGAGCAGTTCTTC.

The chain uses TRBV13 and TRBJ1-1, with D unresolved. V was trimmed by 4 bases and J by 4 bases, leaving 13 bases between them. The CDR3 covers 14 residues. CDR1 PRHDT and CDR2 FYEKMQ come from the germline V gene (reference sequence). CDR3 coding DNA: TGTGCCAGCAGCTCCCATACGGGCAGCACTGAAGCTTTCTTT. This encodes CASSSHTGSTEAFF.

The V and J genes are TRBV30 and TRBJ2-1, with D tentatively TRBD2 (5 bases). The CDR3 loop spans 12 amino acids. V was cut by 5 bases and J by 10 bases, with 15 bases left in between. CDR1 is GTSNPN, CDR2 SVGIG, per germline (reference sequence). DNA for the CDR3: TGTGCCTGGGGAGGAAGGCTCCTGGAGCAGTTCTTC. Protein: CAWGGRLLEQFF. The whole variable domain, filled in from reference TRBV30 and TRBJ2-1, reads SQTIHQWPATLVQPVGSPLSLECTVEGTSNPNLYWYRQAAGRGLQLLFYSVGIGQISSEVPQNLSASRPQDRQFILSSKKLLLSDSGFYLCAWGGRLLEQFFGPGTRLTVL.

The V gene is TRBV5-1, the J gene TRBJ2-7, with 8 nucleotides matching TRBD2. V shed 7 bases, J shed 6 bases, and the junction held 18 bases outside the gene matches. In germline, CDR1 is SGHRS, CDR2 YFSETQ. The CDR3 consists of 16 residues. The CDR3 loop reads CASQLAARPLIVEQYF. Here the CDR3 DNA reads TGCGCCAGCCAACTAGCGGCCCGCCCCTTAATTGTCGAGCAGTACTTC.

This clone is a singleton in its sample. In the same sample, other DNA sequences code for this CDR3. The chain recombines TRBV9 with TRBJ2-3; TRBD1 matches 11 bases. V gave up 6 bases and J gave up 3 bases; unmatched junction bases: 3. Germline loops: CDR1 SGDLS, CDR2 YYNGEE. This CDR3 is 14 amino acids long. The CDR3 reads CASNRDRGTDTQYF. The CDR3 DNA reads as TGTGCCAGCAACCGGGACAGGGGGACAGATACGCAGTATTTT.